What follows are 20 T cell receptor beta chains derived from one specimen sequenced in a study of blood T cells in healthy people across ages. A second PCR, run for about 6 to 11 cycles, used a sample-barcoded 5' primer plus a J-beta primer mix. Each CDR3 protein is one row after TCRdb ran MiXCR on the 5' RACE reads. This sample carries approximately 1.5 million distinct CDR3 sequences, 42% of them seen once, and the ten largest clones take about 4%. The sample taken for sequencing was blood. All receptors derive from a woman aged 18-29 years in good health.

J is TRBJ1-2 and V is TRBV6-4; 9 bases are shared with TRBD1. V shed 3 bases, J shed 3 bases, and the junction held 11 bases outside the gene matches. The CDR3 has 17 amino acids. Germline V CDR1 and CDR2: MRHNA, SNTAGT. The CDR3 protein is CASSERGPGQGDYGYTF. The CDR3 nucleotides are TGTGCCAGCAGTGAACGAGGGCCGGGACAGGGTGACTATGGCTACACCTTC.

In DNA form, the CDR3 reads TGTGCCAGCACTGGACAGGGGGTCTACGAGCAGTACTTC. Its translation: CASTGQGVYEQYF. The chain carries TRBV2 and TRBJ2-7; 10 positions agree with TRBD1. V trimming: 7 bases; J trimming: 3 bases; junction bases outside the gene matches: 3. In germline, CDR1 is SNHLY, CDR2 FYNNEI. The CDR3 sequence is 13 residues long.

The gene calls are TRBV13 and TRBJ2-7, with unresolved D. Germline V CDR1 and CDR2: PRHDT, FYEKMQ (reference sequence). V was cut by 1 base and J by 5 bases, with 9 bases left in between. This CDR3 has 13 residues. CDR3 protein: CASSLVAFHEQYF. CDR3 nucleotide sequence: TGTGCCAGCAGCTTAGTAGCATTTCACGAGCAGTACTTC.

The genes are TRBV2 and TRBJ2-5; D tentatively reads TRBD1 or TRBD2 (5 bases each). Germline V CDR1 and CDR2: SNHLY, FYNNEI. The V end lost 6 bases, the J end lost 4 bases, and 18 bases lay between the germline ends. The CDR3 has 15 residues. In DNA, the CDR3 is TGTGCCAGCAGCCAAGGGGCTAGCTTCGCAGAGACCCAGTACTTC. It encodes CASSQGASFAETQYF.

This clonotype was recorded once. At one of its ends the junction is not consistent with the germline gene, which may arise from a read error. This chain connects TRBV18 to TRBJ1-1; D is perhaps TRBD1 (6 bases). The CDR3 contains 15 residues. Looked up from germline, CDR1 is KGHSH and CDR2 is LQKENI. CDR3 amino acids: CAGSPRVGGRSEAFF. Here the CDR3 DNA reads TGTGCCGGCTCACCACGGGTAGGGGGTCGGTCTGAAGCTTTCTTT. Full variable domain (rest looked up from reference TRBV18 and TRBJ1-1): NAGVMQNPRHLVRRRGQEARLRCSPMKGHSHVYWYRQLPEEGLKFMVYLQKENIIDESGMPKERFSAEFPKEGPSILRIQQVVRGDSAAYFCAGSPRVGGRSEAFFGQGTRLTVV.

This clonotype was recorded once. CDR3 residues: CASSEFGGANTGELFF. The CDR3 DNA reads as TGTGCCAGCAGTGAATTCGGGGGGGCGAACACCGGGGAGCTGTTTTTT. The V call is TRBV25-1, the J call TRBJ2-2; 8 nucleotides match TRBD2. Germline values: CDR1 MGHDK, CDR2 SYGVNS. The CDR3 is 16 residues long. V shed 1 base, J shed 0 bases, and the junction held 1 base outside the gene matches.

This clonotype was recorded once. This rearrangement joins TRBV7-9 to TRBJ2-2, with TRBD2 identical over 12 bases. From germline, CDR1 is SEHNR and CDR2 FQNEAQ (reference sequence). There are 18 residues in the CDR3. V lost 1 base and J lost 1; bases outside the gene matches: 4. The CDR3 sequence: CASSLGPGLAGNTGELFF. In DNA, the CDR3 is TGTGCCAGCAGCTTAGGGCCGGGACTAGCGGGGAACACCGGGGAGCTGTTTTTT.

The CDR3 here is CSGQWAGIEQFF. In DNA form, the CDR3 reads TGCAGTGGGCAGTGGGCCGGGATTGAGCAGTTCTTC. V usage is TRBV20-1 and J usage is TRBJ2-1, with D perhaps TRBD2 (5 bases). Germline CDR1 is DFQATT and CDR2 is SNEGSKA (reference sequence). V lost 7 bases, J lost 9 bases, and 16 bases lay in between. The CDR3 sequence is 12 residues long.

This clonotype has just a few counts. This sequence joins TRBV7-9 and TRBJ2-7; 8 bases are shared with TRBD1. Germline trimming cut 10 bases from V and 0 bases from J; bases unmatched to any gene: 14. The CDR3 totals 16 residues. Germline V gene sequence: CDR1 SEHNR, CDR2 FQNEAQ (reference sequence). In nucleotides, the CDR3 is TGTGCCACCGAGAATTTTGGACAGGGAAGCTCCTACGAGCAGTACTTC. The encoded protein is CATENFGQGSSYEQYF.

The chain recombines TRBV4-3 with TRBJ1-2; no clear D gene. Trimming took 4 bases from V and 8 from J, leaving 20 bases between them. Germline loops: CDR1 LGHNA, CDR2 YSLEER. This CDR3 comprises 15 residues. CDR3 DNA sequence: TGCGCCAGCAGCCCCCAACCAAACTCGGGGTACGGCTACACCTTC. It is translated as CASSPQPNSGYGYTF.

The rearrangement joins TRBV5-1 to TRBJ2-2; D possibly corresponds to TRBD2 (7 bases). This CDR3 comprises 15 residues. The germline V and J ends were trimmed by 6 bases and 6 bases, with 18 bases remaining between them. Looked up from germline, CDR1 is SGHRS and CDR2 is YFSETQ. CDR3 coding DNA: TGCGCCAGCACCAAAACTGGCGGGGGCGCCGGGGAGCTGTTTTTT. Amino acids: CASTKTGGGAGELFF. Complete variable domain (other parts from reference TRBV5-1 and TRBJ2-2): KAGVTQTPRYLIKTRGQQVTLSCSPISGHRSVSWYQQTPGQGLQFLFEYFSETQRNKGNFPGRFSGRQFSNSRSEMNVSTLELGDSALYLCASTKTGGGAGELFFGEGSRLTVL.

The chain couples TRBV27 to TRBJ2-3, with TRBD2 matching 8 bases. This CDR3 is built from 16 residues. Germline V gives CDR1 MNHEY, CDR2 SMNVEV (reference sequence). Trimming took 4 bases from V and 4 from J; bases not matched to a gene: 10. The CDR3 spells CASSSKAGDSSDTQYF. The CDR3 bases are TGTGCCAGCAGTTCCAAAGCGGGAGATAGTTCAGATACGCAGTATTTT.

This CDR3 reads CASSQEGTGGGYEQYF. The DNA for the CDR3 is TGCGCCAGCAGCCAAGAAGGGACAGGGGGTGGATACGAGCAGTACTTC. V usage is TRBV4-1 and J usage is TRBJ2-5; 11 bases fit TRBD1. With the DNA end fitting TRBJ2-7 better, the J assignment may be wrong. The CDR3 sequence is 16 residues long. Germline V lookup: CDR1 MGHRA, CDR2 YSYEKL.

J is TRBJ1-4 and V is TRBV10-3; TRBD1 aligns across 9 bases. V trimming: 6 bases; J trimming: 4 bases; junction bases outside the gene matches: 3. The CDR3 has 14 residues. Germline V gene sequence: CDR1 ENHRY, CDR2 SYGVKD. CDR3 coding DNA: TGTGCCATCAGCGACAGGGGGATTAATGAAAAACTGTTTTTT. This translates into CAISDRGINEKLFF.

V usage is TRBV5-1 and J usage is TRBJ2-5; TRBD2 matches at 12 bases. This CDR3 is 18 amino acids long. With V trimmed by 3 bases and J by 11 bases, 20 bases remained unmatched. Germline V CDR1 and CDR2: SGHRS, YFSETQ. The CDR3 region is CASSSLAGGSPGYNEQYF. The CDR3 nucleotides are TGCGCCAGCAGCTCCCTAGCGGGGGGGTCGCCAGGCTACAATGAGCAGTACTTC.

The rearrangement joins TRBV4-2 to TRBJ2-7, with 10 bases fitting TRBD2. Germline V gene lookup returns CDR1 LGHNA and CDR2 YNFKEQ. J was trimmed by 4 bases and V by 3 bases; bases with no gene match: 27. The CDR3 contains 22 residues. The CDR3 region has the DNA TGTGCCAGCAGCCACTCCCCTCCCGACTTAGCGGGAGGACAGAGCGGACTATACGAGCAGTACTTC. This translates into CASSHSPPDLAGGQSGLYEQYF.

As DNA, the CDR3 is TGTGCCATCAGTGTTGAGGGTCCACAAGAGACCCAGTACTTC. Protein product: CAISVEGPQETQYF. V is TRBV10-3 and J is TRBJ2-5; perhaps TRBD2 as D (5 bases). This CDR3 has 14 residues. Trimming removed 4 bases from V and 2 bases from J, with 11 bases in between. CDR1 and CDR2 from the germline V gene are ENHRY and SYGVKD.

This clonotype appeared a few times. The rearrangement uses TRBV7-9 and TRBJ1-1, with D uncertain. The germline CDR1 and CDR2 sequences are SEHNR and FQNEAQ (reference sequence). The CDR3 length is 14 residues. V was trimmed by 7 bases and J by 1 base, leaving 13 bases between them. This chain's CDR3 is CASTWSGSNTEAFF. The CDR3 coding sequence is TGTGCCAGCACTTGGTCCGGATCGAACACTGAAGCTTTCTTT.

The chain has TRBV27 and TRBJ2-1, with D unresolved. This CDR3 has 13 amino acids. Germline assignment: CDR1 MNHEY and CDR2 SMNVEV (reference sequence). The ends were cut back, 6 bases at V and 7 bases at J, with 13 bases in the middle. This CDR3 is CASSLTPINEQFF. CDR3 nucleotide sequence: TGTGCCAGCAGCCTTACTCCAATAAATGAGCAGTTCTTC.

This clonotype has just a few counts. This chain links TRBV5-1 with TRBJ2-7; D ambiguous. V gave up 0 bases and J gave up 0 bases, with 10 bases separating them. This CDR3 has 15 residues. Per the germline V gene, CDR1 is SGHRS and CDR2 is YFSETQ. The CDR3 loop is CASSLDYRSSYEQYF. The CDR3 region has the DNA TGCGCCAGCAGCTTGGACTACCGGAGCTCCTACGAGCAGTACTTC.